This T cell receptor beta chain originates from a study of cytomegalovirus exposure and HLA in healthy donors. Study-level findings and limits: Within an earlier analysis, most TCR beta V segments proved productive either about 87% or about 30% of the time. Reported performance of the classifier showed diagnosis of cytomegalovirus status with high specificity and sensitivity.

With 60 Vbeta and 13 Jbeta primers, the PCR was carried out. The table came from immunoSEQ multiplex PCR; TCRdb's copy has only in-frame clones and leaves some out. Of about 170,000 clones in the sample, about three quarters were seen once. To note about this clone: Its antigen is as yet unknown.

This clonotype was obtained from a female donor in good health and CMV-seronegative. The sequencing input was PBMCs.

CDR3 sequence: CASSARGGGKTGELFF. CDR3 coding DNA: TGTGCCAGCAGCGCCCGCGGCGGGGGGAAGACCGGGGAGCTGTTTTTT. This chain connects TRBV9 to TRBJ2-2; 8 bases match TRBD2. The germline V gene has CDR1 SGDLS and CDR2 YYNGEE. Trimming removed 3 bases from V and 5 bases from J; junction bases left unmatched: 9. The CDR3 has 16 residues.